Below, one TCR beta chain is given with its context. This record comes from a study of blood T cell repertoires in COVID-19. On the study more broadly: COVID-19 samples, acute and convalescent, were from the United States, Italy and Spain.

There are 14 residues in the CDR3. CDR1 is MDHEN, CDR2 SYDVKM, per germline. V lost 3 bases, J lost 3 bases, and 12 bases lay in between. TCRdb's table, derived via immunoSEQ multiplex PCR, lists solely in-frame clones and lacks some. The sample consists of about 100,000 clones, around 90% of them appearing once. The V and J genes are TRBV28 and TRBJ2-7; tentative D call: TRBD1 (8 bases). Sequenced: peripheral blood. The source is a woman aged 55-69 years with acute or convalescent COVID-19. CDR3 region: CASSLTGEGYEQYF. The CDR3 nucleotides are TGTGCCAGCAGTTTGACAGGGGAGGGCTACGAGCAGTACTTC.